A single sample is the source of the 20 T cell receptor beta chains below, sequenced in a study of control samples from healthy donors and cancer patients. Clones were read by immunoSEQ multiplex PCR, and TCRdb kept only the in-frame ones, dropping some. The repertoire holds approximately 85,000 clones, with 85% to 90% as singletons. The material sequenced was blood. Receptors were obtained from a woman in her sixties in good health.

The V gene is TRBV7-2, the J gene TRBJ1-4; the D gene is possibly TRBD1 (5 bases). The CDR3 sequence is 15 residues long. Trimming removed 2 bases from V and 4 bases from J, with 11 bases in between. Germline CDR1 and CDR2: SGHTA and FQGNSA. The CDR3 reads CASSLLGRSNEKLFF. For the CDR3, the DNA is TGTGCCAGCAGCTTATTGGGACGGAGTAATGAAAAACTGTTTTTT. The whole variable domain, filled in from reference TRBV7-2 and TRBJ1-4, reads GAGVSQSPSNKVTEKGKDVELRCDPISGHTALYWYRQSLGQGLEFLIYFQGNSAPDKSGLPSDRFSAERTGGSVSTLTIQRTQQEDSAVYLCASSLLGRSNEKLFFGSGTQLSVL.

The chain is built from TRBV6-6 and TRBJ1-1; D might be TRBD1 (6 bases). V was trimmed by 5 bases and J by 1 base, leaving 20 bases between them. Germline CDR1 reads MNHNY; CDR2 reads SVGAGI (reference sequence). This CDR3 spans 17 amino acids. The CDR3 is CASSGSVRQGRNTEAFF. CDR3 in DNA: TGTGCCAGCAGTGGATCTGTGAGGCAGGGGCGGAACACTGAAGCTTTCTTT.

V and J are TRBV5-1 and TRBJ2-3, with D possibly being TRBD2 (5 bases). The CDR3 is 14 residues long. The V end was cut by 0 bases, the J end by 0 bases, with 5 bases between. Germline CDR1 and CDR2: SGHRS and YFSETQ. The CDR3 bases are TGCGCCAGCAGCTTGGCGGGAAGCACAGATACGCAGTATTTT. It encodes CASSLAGSTDTQYF.

This chain uses TRBV18 with TRBJ2-7; 9 bases are shared with TRBD1. The J segment lost 2 bases and the V segment lost 4 bases, leaving 6 bases of the junction unmatched. CDR3 length: 15 residues. CDR1 is KGHSH and CDR2 is LQKENI in the germline V gene. The CDR3 protein is CASSLSDRGPYEQYF. CDR3 nucleotide sequence: TGTGCCAGCTCACTGTCGGACAGGGGACCCTACGAGCAGTACTTC.

The chain couples TRBV9 to TRBJ2-3, with D perhaps assigned TRBD1 or TRBD2 (5 bases each). Germline CDR1 reads SGDLS; CDR2 reads YYNGEE. Trimming removed 3 bases at V and 4 bases at J, with 9 bases between. The CDR3 spans 13 residues. The CDR3 coding sequence is TGTGCCAGCAGCGGAGGGGATGCAGATACGCAGTATTTT. Encoded protein: CASSGGDADTQYF.

The rearrangement uses TRBV6-5 and TRBJ2-7; D gene uncertain. V shed 4 bases and J shed 6 bases, with 13 bases lying between them. The CDR3 length is 13 residues. Germline CDR1 is MNHEY and CDR2 is SVGAGI. The CDR3 reads CASSFPPLVEQYF. In nucleotides, the CDR3 is TGTGCCAGCAGTTTTCCTCCTCTGGTCGAGCAGTACTTC.

This chain joins TRBV15 and TRBJ2-1, with D possibly matching TRBD2 (6 bases). The V and J ends lost 5 bases and 5 bases respectively, with 10 bases between them. CDR1 is LNHNV, CDR2 YYDKDF, per germline (reference sequence). This CDR3 spans 13 amino acids. As DNA, the CDR3 is TGTGCCACCAGCCCCCGGGGGAACAATGAGCAGTTCTTC. It specifies CATSPRGNNEQFF.

The genes are TRBV29-1 and TRBJ1-2; 7 positions match TRBD1. This CDR3 is 16 amino acids long. CDR1 and CDR2 (germline): SQVTM, ANQGSEA. V was pared by 1 base and J by 0 bases, with 8 bases of the junction left unmatched. The CDR3 region has the DNA TGCAGCGTTGAAGTTTGGACAGGATTAGCTAACTATGGCTACACCTTC. Translation: CSVEVWTGLANYGYTF.

CDR3 bases: TGTGCCAGCAGTGATTGGGACGGGCAAGAGACCCAGTACTTC. It is translated as CASSDWDGQETQYF. The chain combines TRBV2 with TRBJ2-5; D is perhaps TRBD1 or TRBD2 (5 bases each). In germline, CDR1 is SNHLY, CDR2 FYNNEI. Deletions cut 3 bases from V and 2 bases from J, with 10 bases between. The CDR3 contains 14 residues.

Here the CDR3 DNA reads TGCGCCAGCAGCTTGGGGTCTTTCTCTGGAAACACCATATATTTT. Its protein product is CASSLGSFSGNTIYF. The chain employs TRBV5-1 and TRBJ1-3; no definite D call. Germline lookup yields CDR1 SGHRS and CDR2 YFSETQ. Trimming stripped 0 bases from V and 0 bases from J, with 7 bases between. CDR3 length: 15 residues.

V gene TRBV2 combines with J gene TRBJ2-3; no firm D call. This CDR3 comprises 14 residues. Deletions cut 4 bases from V and 4 bases from J, with 12 bases between. Germline CDR1 is SNHLY and CDR2 is FYNNEI. The CDR3 DNA sequence: TGTGCCAGCAGTGCAGGATCGTGGGCAGATACGCAGTATTTT. Translated: CASSAGSWADTQYF.

J is TRBJ2-1 and V is TRBV5-6, with 16 positions matching TRBD2. Germline V gene sequence: CDR1 SGHDT, CDR2 YYEEEE. This CDR3 contains 15 residues. Trimming at V came to 2 bases and at J to 15 bases, leaving 8 bases not matched to a gene. CDR3 DNA: TGTGCCAGCAGCTTAACCGGGACTAGCGGGGGGGCCCGGTTCTTC. Protein product: CASSLTGTSGGARFF.

This clone is a singleton in its sample. The chain recombines TRBV9 with TRBJ1-4, with a tentative D call TRBD1 (5 bases). The CDR3 is 14 amino acids. V lost 4 bases and J lost 3, with 10 bases in between. CDR1 SGDLS and CDR2 YYNGEE come from the germline V gene. CDR3 nucleotide sequence: TGTGCCAGCAGCCGGGACGGATCTAATGAAAAACTGTTTTTT. Residues: CASSRDGSNEKLFF.

In nucleotides, the CDR3 is TGTGCCAGTAACCACCGGAGGGGCAATGAGCAGTTCTTC. This gives the protein CASNHRRGNEQFF. The rearrangement links TRBV19 to TRBJ2-1; possible D gene TRBD2, 6 bases. Germline values: CDR1 LNHDA, CDR2 SQIVND (reference sequence). Deletions cut 7 bases from V and 6 bases from J, with 13 bases between. The CDR3 is 13 amino acids.

Within the sample, this clone is medium-sized. CDR3 in amino acids: CASSLFRGRGLTYEQYF. The CDR3 DNA sequence: TGCGCCAGCAGCTTGTTCAGGGGGAGAGGATTAACCTACGAGCAGTACTTC. The chain links TRBV5-1 to TRBJ2-7, with 7 nucleotides matching TRBD1. CDR1 SGHRS and CDR2 YFSETQ come from the germline V gene. The CDR3 consists of 17 residues. Trimming cost V 1 base and J 2 bases; bases outside gene matches: 12.

This clone was observed a few times. The CDR3 is CASSGRGTERNNYGYTF. In DNA, the CDR3 is TGCGCCAGCTCAGGCCGAGGGACAGAAAGAAATAACTATGGCTACACCTTC. The chain couples TRBV4-1 to TRBJ1-2, with 7 bases fitting TRBD1. J was trimmed by 1 base and V by 8 bases; bases with no gene match: 16. Germline CDR1 MGHRA, CDR2 YSYEKL. The CDR3 runs to 17 residues.

In its sample, this clone was seen many times. CDR3 in DNA: TGTGCCATTACGACAGGGGGCGTCTATGGCTACACCTTC. This translates into CAITTGGVYGYTF. The gene calls are TRBV10-3 and TRBJ1-2, with 10 bases identical to TRBD1. In germline, CDR1 is ENHRY, CDR2 SYGVKD. The CDR3 is 13 amino acids. J lost 4 bases, V lost 9 bases, and 5 bases had no gene match.

This clone was observed once. The rearrangement links TRBV6-2 or TRBV6-3 to TRBJ2-1; 7 positions agree with TRBD2. The germline V gene has CDR1 MNHEY and CDR2 SVGEGT. V was pared by 4 bases and J by 8 bases, with 5 bases of the junction left unmatched. There are 13 residues in the CDR3. For the CDR3, the DNA is TGTGCCAGCAGTTCTCGTACTAGCGATGAGCAGTTCTTC. Protein sequence: CASSSRTSDEQFF.

The V and J genes are TRBV3-1 (or the pseudogene TRBV3-2) and TRBJ1-1; a possible D gene is TRBD1 (6 bases). The germline V and J ends were trimmed by 6 bases and 8 bases, with 19 bases remaining between them. The CDR3 runs 14 residues. The germline CDR1 and CDR2 sequences are LGHDT and YNNKEL (reference sequence). The CDR3 nucleotides are TGTGCCAGCAGGCAGACGGGGGGCCCCGGGGAAGCTTTCTTT. It codes for CASRQTGGPGEAFF.

The chain employs TRBV5-4 and TRBJ2-7, with D perhaps TRBD1 or TRBD2 (6 bases each). CDR1 SGHNT and CDR2 YYREEE come from the germline V gene (reference sequence). The V end lost 2 bases, the J end lost 0 bases, and 9 bases lay between the germline ends. The CDR3 covers 14 residues. The CDR3 coding sequence is TGTGCCAGCAGCTTAGGGGGGTCCTCCTACGAGCAGTACTTC. Its translation: CASSLGGSSYEQYF.